The clone carrying this T cell receptor (beta chain) was detected only once. Antigen unknown. Using immunoSEQ multiplex PCR, the repertoire was profiled, and TCRdb retains in-frame clones only, with some absent. The data hold about 150,000 clones, with about 89% observed a single time. The data originate from a study of T cell responses to AZD1222 COVID-19 vaccine. Study results and limitations: Spike-specific TCRs gained breadth and depth after people received two AZD1222 doses.

The sequencing used peripheral blood, collected 28 days after the second dose of the MenACWY control vaccine. The clonotype was recovered from an adult who received the MenACWY meningococcal vaccine as a control.

The CDR3 bases are TGTGCCAGCAGCCAACAGACCTATGGCTACACCTTC. Amino acid sequence: CASSQQTYGYTF. The rearrangement links TRBV3-1 (or the pseudogene TRBV3-2) to TRBJ1-2; D gene uncertain. The V gene's germline CDR1 is LGHDT and CDR2 YNNKEL (reference sequence). V gave up 2 bases and J gave up 4 bases, with 5 bases separating them. This CDR3 contains 12 residues.